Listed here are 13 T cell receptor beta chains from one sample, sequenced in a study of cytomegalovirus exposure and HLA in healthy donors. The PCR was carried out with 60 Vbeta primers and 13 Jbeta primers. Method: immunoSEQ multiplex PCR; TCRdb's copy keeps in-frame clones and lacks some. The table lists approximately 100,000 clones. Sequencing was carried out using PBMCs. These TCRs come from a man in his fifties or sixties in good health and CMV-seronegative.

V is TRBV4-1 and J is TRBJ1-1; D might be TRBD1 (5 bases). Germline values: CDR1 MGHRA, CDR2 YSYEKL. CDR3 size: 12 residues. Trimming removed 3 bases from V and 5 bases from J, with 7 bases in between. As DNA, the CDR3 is TGCGCCAGCAGCCACCCAGGGACTGAAGCTTTCTTT. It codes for CASSHPGTEAFF.

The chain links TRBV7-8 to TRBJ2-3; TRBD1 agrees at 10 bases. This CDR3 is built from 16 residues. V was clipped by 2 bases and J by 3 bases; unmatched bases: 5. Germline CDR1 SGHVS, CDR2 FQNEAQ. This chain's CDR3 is CASSLRWDRGTDTQYF. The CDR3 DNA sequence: TGTGCCAGCAGCTTACGATGGGACAGGGGAACAGATACGCAGTATTTT.

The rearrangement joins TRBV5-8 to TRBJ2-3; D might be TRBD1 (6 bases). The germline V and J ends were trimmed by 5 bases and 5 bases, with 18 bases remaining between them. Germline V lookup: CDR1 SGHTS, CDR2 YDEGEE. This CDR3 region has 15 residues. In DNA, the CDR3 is TGTGCCAGCAGACGTAAAGGGACATCTGGAGATACGCAGTATTTT. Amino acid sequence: CASRRKGTSGDTQYF.

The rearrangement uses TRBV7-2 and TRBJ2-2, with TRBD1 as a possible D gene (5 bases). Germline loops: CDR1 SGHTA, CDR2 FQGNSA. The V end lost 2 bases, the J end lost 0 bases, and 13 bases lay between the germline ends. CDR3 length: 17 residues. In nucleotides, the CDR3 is TGTGCCAGCAGCTTAAGAGGACAATACACGAACACCGGGGAGCTGTTTTTT. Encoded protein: CASSLRGQYTNTGELFF. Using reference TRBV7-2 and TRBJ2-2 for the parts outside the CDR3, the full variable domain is GAGVSQSPSNKVTEKGKDVELRCDPISGHTALYWYRQSLGQGLEFLIYFQGNSAPDKSGLPSDRFSAERTGGSVSTLTIQRTQQEDSAVYLCASSLRGQYTNTGELFFGEGSRLTVL.

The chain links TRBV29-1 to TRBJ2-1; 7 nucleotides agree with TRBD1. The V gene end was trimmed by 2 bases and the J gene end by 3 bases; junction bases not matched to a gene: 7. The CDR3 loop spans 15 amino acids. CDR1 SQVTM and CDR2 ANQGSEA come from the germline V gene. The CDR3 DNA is TGCAGCGTTGAACCCCCGGGACAGATCTACAATGAGCAGTTCTTC. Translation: CSVEPPGQIYNEQFF.

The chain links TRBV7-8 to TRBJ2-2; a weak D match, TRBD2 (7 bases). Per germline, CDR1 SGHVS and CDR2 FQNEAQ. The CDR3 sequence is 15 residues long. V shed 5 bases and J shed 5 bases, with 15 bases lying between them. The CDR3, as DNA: TGTGCCAGCAGCCCGGGGGGCAGAGGGACCGGGGAGCTGTTTTTT. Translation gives CASSPGGRGTGELFF.

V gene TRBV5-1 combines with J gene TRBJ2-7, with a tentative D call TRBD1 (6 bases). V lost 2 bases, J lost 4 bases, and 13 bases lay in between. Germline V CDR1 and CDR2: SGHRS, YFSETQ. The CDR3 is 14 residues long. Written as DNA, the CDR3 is TGCGCCAGCAGCTTCCTACAGGGTGGGTACGAGCAGTACTTC. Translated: CASSFLQGGYEQYF.

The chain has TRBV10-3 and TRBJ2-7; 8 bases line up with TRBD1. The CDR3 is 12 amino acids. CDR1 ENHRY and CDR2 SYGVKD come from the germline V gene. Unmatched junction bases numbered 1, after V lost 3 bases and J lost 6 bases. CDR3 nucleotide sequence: TGTGCCATCAGTGACACAGGGGGCGAGCAGTACTTC. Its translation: CAISDTGGEQYF.

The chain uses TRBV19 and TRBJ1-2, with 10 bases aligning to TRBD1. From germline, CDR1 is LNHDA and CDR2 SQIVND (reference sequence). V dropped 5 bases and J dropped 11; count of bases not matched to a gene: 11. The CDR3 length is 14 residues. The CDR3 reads CASSATGGFKGYTF. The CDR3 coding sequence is TGTGCCAGTAGTGCGACAGGGGGCTTCAAGGGATACACCTTC.

The CDR3: CASSVVGLAGPYNEQFF. CDR3 DNA sequence: TGTGCCAGCAGCGTAGTTGGGCTAGCGGGGCCCTACAATGAGCAGTTCTTC. The chain joins TRBV9 to TRBJ2-1; 9 nucleotides align to TRBD2. CDR1 SGDLS and CDR2 YYNGEE come from the germline V gene. The CDR3 covers 17 residues. After removal of 0 bases from V and 2 bases from J, the junction contained 6 bases not matched to a gene.

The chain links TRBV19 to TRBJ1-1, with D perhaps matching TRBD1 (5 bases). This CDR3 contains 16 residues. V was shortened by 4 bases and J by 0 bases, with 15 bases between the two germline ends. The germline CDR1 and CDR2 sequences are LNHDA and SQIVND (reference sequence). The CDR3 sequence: CASSTVPGDLNTEAFF. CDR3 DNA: TGTGCCAGTAGTACTGTCCCGGGGGACCTGAACACTGAAGCTTTCTTT.

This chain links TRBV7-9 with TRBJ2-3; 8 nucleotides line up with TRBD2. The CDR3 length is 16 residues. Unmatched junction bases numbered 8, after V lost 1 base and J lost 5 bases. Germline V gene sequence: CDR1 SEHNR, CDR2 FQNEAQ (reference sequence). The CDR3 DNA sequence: TGTGCCAGCAGCTTAGTTGGTGCCCGGGAGGGAGATACGCAGTATTTT. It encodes CASSLVGAREGDTQYF.

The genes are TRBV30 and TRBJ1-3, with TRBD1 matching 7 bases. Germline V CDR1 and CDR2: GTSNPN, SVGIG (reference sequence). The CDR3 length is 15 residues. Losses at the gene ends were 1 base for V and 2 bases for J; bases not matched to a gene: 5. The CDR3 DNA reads TGTGCCTGGAGTGGGGCTCAGGGGGCTGGAAACACCATATATTTT. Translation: CAWSGAQGAGNTIYF.